This T cell receptor (beta chain) stems from a study of blood T cell repertoires in COVID-19 (dated by TCRdb to the early 2020s). At the level of the whole study: Samples from collaborators originated in the United States, Italy and Spain and spanned both the acute and convalescent phases of COVID-19. The material from the prospective study consisted of cDNA or gDNA derived from T cells, B-cell-depleted T cells, or PBMCs. Deeply sampled blood TCRbeta repertoires from subjects exposed to, actively infected with, or recovered from COVID-19 were included in the dataset. The repertoires were released in a freely available public database meant as a resource for research on the immune response to SARS-CoV-2. Samples came from the ongoing ImmuneRACE study (first 160 participants) plus 1,254 subjects from 6 global collaborators. The sample metadata nearly always contained a de-identified subject ID, COVID-19 status, age in years and sex. Where available, HLA class I and class II types were obtained from metadata supplied by the sample provider rather than from assay-based typing. Study-wide conclusions, independent of this receptor: How much clinical and demographic metadata was included differed by source and by participant, and the metadata was provided uncurated.

Details on this clone: Its antigen has not been determined. Base quality data are lacking; no much larger clone is found one base away.

TCRbeta CDR3 regions were amplified from genomic DNA using the immunoSEQ Assay, a bias-controlled multiplex PCR. In the paper's pipeline: The number of nucleated cells in each sample was estimated from the amplification of reference gene primers within the assay. Sequence reads were collapsed and filtered to measure the absolute abundance of every unique TCRbeta CDR3 rearrangement. For each sample, productive Simpson clonality was calculated as the square root of Simpson's diversity index over productive rearrangements. TCRdb obtained this table from immuneACCESS and retained in-frame rearrangements with V and J assigned. These tables miss some clones; where compared with another copy, unresolved V genes account for less than half of the shortfall, and the remainder is unexplained. V, J and clone size reflect that table, while D and trimming were determined from the DNA. In this sample the table shows about 310,000 clones, roughly 90% of which occur a single time. Roughly 2.1% of the sample comes from the top ten.

CDR1 is given as KGHDR and CDR2 as SFDVKD, both from the germline V gene. From the cysteine up to the phenylalanine, the CDR3 has a length of 15 residues. CDR3 DNA only is kept here, 45 bases in frame from base 1. Trimming accounts for 4 bases at V and 5 bases at J, while the number of junction bases matched to no gene is 9. The collaborating institutions used their own protocols to collect whole blood in K2EDTA tubes. For TCRbeta analysis, collaborators shipped samples in one of three forms: frozen whole blood, isolated PBMCs, or DNA extracted from either of those sample types. Sequencing was carried out using peripheral blood. The clonotype comes from a man younger than 35 with active or convalescent COVID-19. The chain is assembled from TRBV24-1 and TRBJ2-5, and 7 junction bases match TRBD1. The nucleotides read TGTGCCACCAGTGACCCCTACAGGGGTGGGGAGACCCAGTACTTC. Translated, this is CATSDPYRGGETQYF.